This T cell receptor beta chain was documented in a study of CD8 T cells in ankylosing spondylitis. Notes on the study in general: Disease-linked clones proved CD8+ and comparatively uncommon in peripheral blood. A TCR beta motif of 7 to 9 highly homologous variants seemed to mark ankylosing spondylitis blood. Some of the motif variants had earlier been found in reactive arthritis patients' fluid and blood.

The germline V gene encodes CDR1 SGHRS and CDR2 YFSETQ. Trimming cost V 5 bases and J 0 bases; bases outside gene matches: 1. This CDR3 has 13 residues. TCRdb redid the calling of the 5' RACE reads with MiXCR, one entry per CDR3 protein. The sample has some 350,000 distinct CDR3 sequences, over 12% seen once; the top ten hold 1.1%. There are many counts of this clonotype. What it binds is not known. This clonotype was obtained from a male donor with ankylosing spondylitis or in good health (not recorded which). The sample consisted of blood, either unsorted or a sorted T cell fraction (not recorded which). V usage is TRBV5-1 and J usage is TRBJ1-1; TRBD1 matches at 7 bases. The CDR3 coding sequence is TGCGCCAGCAGTGGGACAGTGAACACTGAAGCTTTCTTT. Encoded protein: CASSGTVNTEAFF.